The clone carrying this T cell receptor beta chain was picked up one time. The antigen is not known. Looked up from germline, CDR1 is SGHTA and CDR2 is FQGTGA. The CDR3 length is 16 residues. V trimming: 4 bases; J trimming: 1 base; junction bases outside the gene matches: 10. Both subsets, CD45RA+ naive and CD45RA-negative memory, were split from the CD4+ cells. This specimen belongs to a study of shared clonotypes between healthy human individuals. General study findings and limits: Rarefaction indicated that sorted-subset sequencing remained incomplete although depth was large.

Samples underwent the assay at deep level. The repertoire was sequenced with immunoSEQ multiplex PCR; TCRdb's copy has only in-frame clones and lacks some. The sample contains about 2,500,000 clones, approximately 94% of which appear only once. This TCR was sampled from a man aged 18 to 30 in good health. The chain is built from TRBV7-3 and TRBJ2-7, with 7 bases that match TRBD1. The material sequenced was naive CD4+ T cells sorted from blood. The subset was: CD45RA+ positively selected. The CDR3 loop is CASSSSEGALSYEQYF. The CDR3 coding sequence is TGTGCCAGCAGCTCCTCTGAGGGGGCCCTTTCCTACGAGCAGTACTTC. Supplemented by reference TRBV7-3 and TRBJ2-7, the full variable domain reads GAGVSQTPSNKVTEKGKYVELRCDPISGHTALYWYRQSLGQGPEFLIYFQGTGAADDSGLPNDRFFAVRPEGSVSTLKIQRTERGDSAVYLCASSSSEGALSYEQYFGPGTRLTVT.